This T cell receptor beta chain stems from a study of glioma-infiltrating T cells after dendritic cell vaccination. Study-wide background: Patients received autologous tumor lysate-pulsed dendritic cell vaccination between about 2003 and 2013. Dendritic cell vaccine was injected intradermally three times, biweekly. Findings of the study overall: No direct clonality-survival link was found; a diverse polyclonal response may matter.

Input was 1.5 to 2.5 ug genomic DNA, or all available if less. TCRdb's copy holds only in-frame clones and misses some; the assay was immunoSEQ multiplex PCR. Here the sample spans about 49,000 clones, over 75% being singletons. Remarks on this clone: What it binds is unknown.

V was shortened by 5 bases and J by 3 bases, with 16 bases between the two germline ends. Germline V lookup: CDR1 LNHDA, CDR2 SQIVND (reference sequence). CDR3 size: 15 residues. The material sequenced was blood, taken before dendritic cell vaccination. The clonotype originates from a human donor with glioblastoma. The rearrangement uses TRBV19 and TRBJ1-2; no clear D gene. CDR3 DNA: TGTGCCAGTAGTCTCACCGCTGTCAGTTACTATGGCTACACCTTC. Encoded protein: CASSLTAVSYYGYTF.